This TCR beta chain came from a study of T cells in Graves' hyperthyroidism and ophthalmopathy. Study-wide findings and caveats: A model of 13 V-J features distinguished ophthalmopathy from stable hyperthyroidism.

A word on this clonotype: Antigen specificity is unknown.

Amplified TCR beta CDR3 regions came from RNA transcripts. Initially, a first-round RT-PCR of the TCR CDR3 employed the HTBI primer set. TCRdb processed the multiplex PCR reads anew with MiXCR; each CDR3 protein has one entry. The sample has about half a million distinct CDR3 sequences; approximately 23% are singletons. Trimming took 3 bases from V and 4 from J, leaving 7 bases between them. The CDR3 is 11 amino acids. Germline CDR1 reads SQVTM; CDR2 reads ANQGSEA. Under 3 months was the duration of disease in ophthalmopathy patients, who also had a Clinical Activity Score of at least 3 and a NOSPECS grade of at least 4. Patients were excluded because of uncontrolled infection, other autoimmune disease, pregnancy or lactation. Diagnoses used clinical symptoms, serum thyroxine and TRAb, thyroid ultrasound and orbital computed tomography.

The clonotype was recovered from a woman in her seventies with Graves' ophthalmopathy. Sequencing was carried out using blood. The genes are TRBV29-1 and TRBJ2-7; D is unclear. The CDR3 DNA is TGCAGCGTTGAGGAGACTTACGAGCAGTACTTC. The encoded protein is CSVEETYEQYF.